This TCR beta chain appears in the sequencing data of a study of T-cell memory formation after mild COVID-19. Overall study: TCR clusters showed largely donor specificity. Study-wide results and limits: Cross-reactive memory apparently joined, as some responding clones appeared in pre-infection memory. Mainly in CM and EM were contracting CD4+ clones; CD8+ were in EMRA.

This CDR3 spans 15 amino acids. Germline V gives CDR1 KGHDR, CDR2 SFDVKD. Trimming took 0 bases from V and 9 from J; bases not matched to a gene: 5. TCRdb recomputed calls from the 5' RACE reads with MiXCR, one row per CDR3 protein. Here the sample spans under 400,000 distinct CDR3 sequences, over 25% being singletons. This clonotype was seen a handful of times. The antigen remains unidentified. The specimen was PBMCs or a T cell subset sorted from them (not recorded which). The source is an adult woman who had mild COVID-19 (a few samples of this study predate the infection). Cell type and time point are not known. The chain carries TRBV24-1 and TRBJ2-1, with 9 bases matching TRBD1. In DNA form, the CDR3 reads TGTGCCACCAGTGATTTGCGAAAGACAGGGGGTGAGCAGTTCTTC. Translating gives CATSDLRKTGGEQFF.